Shown below are 2 T cell receptor beta chains from a single sample sequenced in a study of T cell responses to AZD1222 COVID-19 vaccine. Libraries were prepared by immunoSEQ multiplex PCR; TCRdb keeps only in-frame clonotypes and omits some of them. The sample records about 110,000 clones, 75% to 90% being singletons. Sequenced material: peripheral blood, taken 28 days after the second AZD1222 dose. Receptor source: an adult who received the AZD1222 COVID-19 vaccine.

The genes are TRBV2 and TRBJ2-6; maybe TRBD1 (6 bases). Per the germline V gene, CDR1 is SNHLY and CDR2 is FYNNEI. There are 18 residues in the CDR3. The ends were cut back, 4 bases at V and 0 bases at J, with 16 bases in the middle. The CDR3 bases are TGTGCCAGCAGTGCCTCGCGGACAGCTTTCTCTGGGGCCAACGTCCTGACTTTC. Translating it yields CASSASRTAFSGANVLTF. The variable domain in full, completed from reference TRBV2 and TRBJ2-6, reads EPEVTQTPSHQVTQMGQEVILRCVPISNHLYFYWYRQILGQKVEFLVSFYNNEISEKSEIFDDQFSVERPDGSNFTLKIRSTKLEDSAMYFCASSASRTAFSGANVLTFGAGSRLTVL.

This chain uses TRBV27 with TRBJ2-7, with 7 bases matching TRBD2. CDR1 is MNHEY, CDR2 SMNVEV, per germline (reference sequence). V was pared by 2 bases and J by 4 bases, with 14 bases of the junction left unmatched. The CDR3 has 17 amino acids. The CDR3: CASSLRREPSLGYEQYF. CDR3 nucleotide sequence: TGTGCCAGCAGTTTACGGCGGGAGCCTTCGCTAGGATACGAGCAGTACTTC.